Described below is a single T cell receptor beta chain sequence and its context. This sample is part of a study of blood T cell repertoires in COVID-19. Study-level background: Sites across the United States, Italy and Spain contributed samples from acute and convalescent COVID-19. The analysed material was cDNA or gDNA that came from T cells, B-cell-depleted T cells, or PBMCs.

Trimming cost V 4 bases and J 2 bases, with 15 bases left between them. Germline CDR1 LGHNA, CDR2 YNFKEQ. The CDR3 sequence is 16 residues long. In the study's own analysis: Amplification from reference gene primers served as the basis for estimated nucleated cell counts. Sequencing was performed with immunoSEQ multiplex PCR; in TCRdb, only in-frame clones are kept and a portion is missing. D and trimming were read from the DNA, whereas the V and J calls and clone size are those reported in that table. The sample contains about 120,000 clones, less than 90% of which appear only once. This clonotype was obtained from a man aged 70-80 years who had recovered from COVID-19. This chain connects TRBV4-2 to TRBJ1-5; the D gene is possibly TRBD1 (5 bases). The sequenced sample consisted of peripheral blood. For the CDR3, the DNA is TGTGCCAGCAGCCGACGTATAGGGGAGGGCAATCAGCCCCAGCATTTT. The encoded protein is CASSRRIGEGNQPQHF.